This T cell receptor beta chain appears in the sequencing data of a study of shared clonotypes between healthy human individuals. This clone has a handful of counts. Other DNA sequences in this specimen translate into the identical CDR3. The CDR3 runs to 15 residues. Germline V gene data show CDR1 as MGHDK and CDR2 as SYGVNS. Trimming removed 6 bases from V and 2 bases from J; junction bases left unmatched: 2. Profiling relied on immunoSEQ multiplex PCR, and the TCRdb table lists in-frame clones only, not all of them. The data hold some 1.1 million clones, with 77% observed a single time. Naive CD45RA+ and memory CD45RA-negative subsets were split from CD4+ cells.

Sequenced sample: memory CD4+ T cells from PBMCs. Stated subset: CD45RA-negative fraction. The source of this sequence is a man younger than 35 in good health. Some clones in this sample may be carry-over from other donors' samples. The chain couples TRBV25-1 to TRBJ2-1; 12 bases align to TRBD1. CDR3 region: CASRRDRGPYNEQFF. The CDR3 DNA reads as TGTGCCAGCAGAAGGGACAGGGGGCCCTACAATGAGCAGTTCTTC.